This T cell receptor (beta chain) was retrieved from a study of blood T cell repertoires in COVID-19. CDR1 and CDR2 from the germline V gene are MNHEY and SVGAGI. J lost 5 bases, V lost 2 bases, and 9 bases had no gene match. This CDR3 comprises 16 residues. Authors' methods: Quantification of nucleated cells was approximated via reference gene primer amplification. Assay used: immunoSEQ multiplex PCR; TCRdb lists only in-frame clones, some missing. That table gives V, J and clone size, and the DNA gave D and trimming. The sample contains about 270,000 clones, around 86% of which appear only once. Sample: peripheral blood. The TCR was taken from a man between 40 and 49 years old who had recovered from COVID-19. The chain joins TRBV6-5 to TRBJ2-3, with 8 bases matching TRBD1. The CDR3: CASSYRAGGSKDTQYF. The DNA of the CDR3 is TGTGCCAGCAGTTACAGGGCAGGGGGCTCGAAAGATACGCAGTATTTT.